This T cell receptor (beta chain) was documented in a study of quantifying T cell responses using KT2 cells. Study-wide context: cDNA was made from DNase-treated RNA using alpha and beta constant primers.

This CDR3 comprises 16 residues. Germline assignment: CDR1 SGHAT and CDR2 FQNNGV. The V gene lost 6 bases and the J gene lost 6 bases, with 20 bases spanning the gap. An oligo carrying a UMI was ligated to the cDNA 3' end. The first PCR ran approximately 4 cycles with an equimolar RC1.1 and RC1.2 beta primer mix. In TCRdb, the UMI-ligation and nested PCR reads were re-called with MiXCR into one record per CDR3 protein. The sample lists 30,000 or so distinct CDR3 sequences; approximately 7% were seen once. Known numbers of the T cell clone KT2 were added to PBMC. This chain uses TRBV11-2 with TRBJ2-2; TRBD1 might be the D (6 bases). Material for sequencing was PBMCs spiked with cells of the T cell clone KT2. The receptor was isolated from a human donor. The CDR3 nucleotides read TGTGCCAGCAGATTGTACAGGGATCCAGTAGCCGGGGAGCTGTTTTTT. This codes for CASRLYRDPVAGELFF.